What follows are 30 T cell receptor beta chains derived from one specimen sequenced in a study of OX40 agonist ivuxolimab in advanced cancers. The library was prepared using the immunoSEQ multiplex PCR assay. This immuneACCESS table, as held by TCRdb, lists in-frame sequences with V and J called but not all clones. Of the missing ones, under half trace to an unresolved V gene in checked studies; the others have no known cause. The sample table shows some 140,000 clones, and 90% are seen once. The ten largest clones capture around 0.99% of the sample. Sequencing used CD4+ or CD8+ T cells sorted from blood, obtained in a trial of the OX40 agonist ivuxolimab. All receptors derive from an adult with an advanced solid tumor such as melanoma, head and neck, liver or kidney cancer.

This clone was seen only once. The rearrangement links TRBV28 to TRBJ2-4; 15 bases are a match to TRBD2. The CDR3 extends over 16 amino acids. The trim removed 3 bases at V and 9 bases at J, leaving 6 bases unmatched. CDR1 is MDHEN and CDR2 is SYDVKM in the germline V gene. CDR3 loop: CASSFGTSGRQGIQYF. The CDR3 nucleotides are TGTGCCAGCAGTTTCGGGACTAGCGGGAGGCAGGGCATTCAGTACTTC.

The chain carries TRBV7-6 and TRBJ2-3, with TRBD2 identical over 12 bases. CDR1 SGHVS and CDR2 FNYEAQ come from the germline V gene. With 4 bases clipped from V and 5 bases from J, the junction kept 4 bases outside the gene matches. The CDR3 totals 15 residues. CDR3 coding DNA: TGTGCCAGCAGCTCACTAGCGGGAGGAGAAGATACGCAGTATTTT. Translating it yields CASSSLAGGEDTQYF.

J is TRBJ2-1 and V is TRBV27; D is ambiguous. Germline V CDR1 and CDR2: MNHEY, SMNVEV (reference sequence). This CDR3 is 13 amino acids long. Trimming cost V 1 base and J 8 bases, with 9 bases left between them. CDR3 coding DNA: TGTGCCAGCAGTTTATTAGGGCTCGATGAGCAGTTCTTC. Translation gives CASSLLGLDEQFF.

J is TRBJ2-5 and V is TRBV6-5, with 8 nucleotides matching TRBD2. V gave up 0 bases and J gave up 0 bases; unmatched junction bases: 3. Per the germline V gene, CDR1 is MNHEY and CDR2 is SVGAGI. The CDR3 contains 16 residues. Here the CDR3 DNA reads TGTGCCAGCAGTTACTCGACTAGCGCCTACCAAGAGACCCAGTACTTC. Protein sequence: CASSYSTSAYQETQYF.

The V and J genes are TRBV29-1 and TRBJ2-7; 9 nucleotides align to TRBD1. Unmatched junction bases numbered 10, after V lost 7 bases and J lost 0 bases. The CDR3 has 15 residues. Germline V lookup: CDR1 SQVTM, CDR2 ANQGSEA. CDR3 protein: CSARTGTGSSYEQYF. CDR3 nucleotides: TGCAGCGCCAGGACCGGGACAGGGAGCTCCTACGAGCAGTACTTC.

V usage is TRBV7-9 and J usage is TRBJ1-4; no clear D. Germline loops: CDR1 SEHNR, CDR2 FQNEAQ (reference sequence). V shed 1 base and J shed 5 bases, with 8 bases lying between them. The CDR3 runs to 14 residues. The CDR3 reads CASSLGSVNEKLFF. Written as DNA, the CDR3 is TGTGCCAGCAGCTTAGGGTCCGTGAATGAAAAACTGTTTTTT.

V is TRBV18 and J is TRBJ2-7, with 12 bases that match TRBD1. This CDR3 has 15 amino acids. Germline V gives CDR1 KGHSH, CDR2 LQKENI. V was clipped by 5 bases and J by 6 bases; unmatched bases: 8. Written as DNA, the CDR3 is TGTGCCAGCTCAGCCGGGACAGGGGGCTTTAGCGAGCAGTACTTC. This encodes CASSAGTGGFSEQYF. Supplemented by reference TRBV18 and TRBJ2-7, the full variable domain reads NAGVMQNPRHLVRRRGQEARLRCSPMKGHSHVYWYRQLPEEGLKFMVYLQKENIIDESGMPKERFSAEFPKEGPSILRIQQVVRGDSAAYFCASSAGTGGFSEQYFGPGTRLTVT.

This chain connects TRBV19 to TRBJ2-3, with TRBD2 as a possible D gene (5 bases). Germline CDR1 is LNHDA and CDR2 is SQIVND (reference sequence). The germline V and J ends were trimmed by 0 bases and 3 bases, with 13 bases remaining between them. The CDR3 consists of 16 residues. CDR3 in DNA: TGTGCCAGTAGTATAGATCTAGCCCCGATTACAGATACGCAGTATTTT. Its protein product is CASSIDLAPITDTQYF.

The CDR3 reads CASSFLLGATGELFF. The CDR3, as DNA: TGTGCCAGCAGCTTTCTTCTGGGGGCAACCGGGGAGCTGTTTTTT. The J gene is TRBJ2-2, the V gene TRBV7-9; D might be TRBD1 (6 bases). The CDR3 sequence is 15 residues long. The V end lost 3 bases, the J end lost 5 bases, and 13 bases lay between the germline ends. CDR1 and CDR2 (germline): SEHNR, FQNEAQ (reference sequence).

This clone was detected only once. This sequence joins TRBV30 and TRBJ2-4; a weak D match, TRBD1 (7 bases). Germline lookup yields CDR1 GTSNPN and CDR2 SVGIG (reference sequence). Trimming removed 3 bases at V and 6 bases at J, with 18 bases between. The CDR3 consists of 15 residues. The CDR3 protein is CAWRERRGLINIQYF. The CDR3 region has the DNA TGTGCCTGGAGGGAGAGGAGGGGGCTAATAAACATTCAGTACTTC.

The V gene is TRBV27, the J gene TRBJ1-1; TRBD1 matches at 7 bases. This CDR3 has 16 amino acids. Trimming took 5 bases from V and 4 from J; bases not matched to a gene: 13. Germline lookup yields CDR1 MNHEY and CDR2 SMNVEV (reference sequence). This CDR3 reads CASSLTRDRFTTEAFF. Written as DNA, the CDR3 is TGTGCCAGCAGTCTCACGCGGGACAGATTTACCACTGAAGCTTTCTTT.

This chain connects TRBV18 to TRBJ1-4; D not resolved. CDR3 size: 15 residues. In germline, CDR1 is KGHSH, CDR2 LQKENI. The germline V and J ends were trimmed by 5 bases and 4 bases, with 14 bases remaining between them. CDR3 protein: CASSSLSLLNEKLFF. The CDR3 region has the DNA TGTGCCAGCTCATCTCTCAGCCTACTTAATGAAAAACTGTTTTTT. Filled out from reference TRBV18 and TRBJ1-4, the complete variable domain reads NAGVMQNPRHLVRRRGQEARLRCSPMKGHSHVYWYRQLPEEGLKFMVYLQKENIIDESGMPKERFSAEFPKEGPSILRIQQVVRGDSAAYFCASSSLSLLNEKLFFGSGTQLSVL.

This sequence joins TRBV7-2 and TRBJ2-7; the D is unclear. The CDR3 totals 14 residues. Trimming left V 1 base short and J 6 bases short, with 13 bases between. Germline CDR1 is SGHTA and CDR2 is FQGNSA. CDR3 sequence reads: CASSLDRVSSEQYF. The CDR3 DNA sequence: TGTGCCAGCAGCTTAGACCGGGTGAGCAGCGAGCAGTACTTC. Supplemented by reference TRBV7-2 and TRBJ2-7, the full variable domain reads GAGVSQSPSNKVTEKGKDVELRCDPISGHTALYWYRQSLGQGLEFLIYFQGNSAPDKSGLPSDRFSAERTGGSVSTLTIQRTQQEDSAVYLCASSLDRVSSEQYFGPGTRLTVT.

The chain recombines TRBV7-2 with TRBJ2-7; TRBD1 aligns across 10 bases. Trimming cost V 5 bases and J 4 bases; bases outside gene matches: 11. The CDR3 contains 16 residues. Germline V lookup: CDR1 SGHTA, CDR2 FQGNSA. The CDR3 nucleotides are TGTGCCAGCAGCCAGAAACCGACAGGGGGCTCATACGAGCAGTACTTC. Translating it yields CASSQKPTGGSYEQYF.

This clone was picked up one time. The CDR3 DNA reads TGTGCCAGCATTCTAACAGCGGGATCTGGTACAGATACGCAGTATTTT. Its protein is CASILTAGSGTDTQYF. This sequence joins TRBV2 and TRBJ2-3; 7 bases align to TRBD2. Germline values: CDR1 SNHLY, CDR2 FYNNEI. The length of the CDR3 is 16 residues. Unmatched junction bases numbered 13, after V lost 7 bases and J lost 3 bases.

This sequence joins TRBV27 and TRBJ1-5; no reliable D call. In germline, CDR1 is MNHEY, CDR2 SMNVEV (reference sequence). V was clipped by 6 bases and J by 2 bases, with 17 bases between them. The CDR3 covers 16 residues. CDR3 protein: CASSFSGTEGNQPQHF. CDR3 in DNA: TGTGCCAGCAGCTTCTCGGGTACAGAAGGCAATCAGCCCCAGCATTTT.

The rearrangement links TRBV5-6 to TRBJ2-7; D is possibly TRBD1 (6 bases). CDR1 is SGHDT, CDR2 YYEEEE, per germline. CDR3 length: 13 residues. The ends were cut back, 4 bases at V and 4 bases at J, with 12 bases in the middle. CDR3 region: CASSPYDRYEQYF. The CDR3 DNA follows: TGTGCCAGCAGCCCTTACGACAGGTACGAGCAGTACTTC. The variable domain in full, completed from reference TRBV5-6 and TRBJ2-7, reads DAGVTQSPTHLIKTRGQQVTLRCSPKSGHDTVSWYQQALGQGPQFIFQYYEEEERQRGNFPDRFSGHQFPNYSSELNVNALLLGDSALYLCASSPYDRYEQYFGPGTRLTVT.

V is TRBV7-9 and J is TRBJ1-4; 7 nucleotides line up with TRBD1. Germline V gene lookup returns CDR1 SEHNR and CDR2 FQNEAQ (reference sequence). V was pared by 4 bases and J by 8 bases, with 10 bases of the junction left unmatched. This CDR3 has 15 residues. The CDR3 DNA reads as TGTGCCAGCAGCTACCCAGGGGGGAGTCGAGAAAAACTGTTTTTT. Its protein product is CASSYPGGSREKLFF.

The chain has TRBV6-6 and TRBJ2-1; tentative D call: TRBD2 (5 bases). Between the trimmed V and J ends, which lost 5 bases and 12 bases, there was a span of 11 bases. Germline V gene sequence: CDR1 MNHNY, CDR2 SVGAGI (reference sequence). The CDR3 consists of 11 residues. In DNA form, the CDR3 reads TGTGCCAGCAGTGGGGAGTGGGGGCAGTTCTTC. Translation: CASSGEWGQFF.

The chain has TRBV9 and TRBJ2-1; D call uncertain. The germline gives CDR1 SGDLS, CDR2 YYNGEE. With 3 bases removed from V and 7 bases from J, the gap between germline ends came to 8 bases. The CDR3 is 12 residues long. The CDR3 loop reads CASSAGYNEQFF. The DNA of the CDR3 is TGTGCCAGCAGCGCAGGCTATAATGAGCAGTTCTTC.

The CDR3 protein is CASSLDRATNEKLFF. The CDR3 DNA sequence: TGTGCCAGCAGTTTGGACAGGGCAACTAATGAAAAACTGTTTTTT. The genes are TRBV6-1 and TRBJ1-4; 8 bases are a match to TRBD1. The CDR3 runs 15 residues. The V gene end was trimmed by 5 bases and the J gene end by 0 bases; junction bases not matched to a gene: 2. The germline V gene encodes CDR1 MNHNS and CDR2 SASEGT.

This chain uses TRBV19 with TRBJ2-2, with 9 nucleotides matching TRBD2. Germline V gene data show CDR1 as LNHDA and CDR2 as SQIVND (reference sequence). With 3 bases clipped from V and 5 bases from J, the junction kept 10 bases outside the gene matches. This CDR3 has 17 residues. The CDR3 sequence is CASSISTAGGETGELFF. The CDR3 nucleotides are TGTGCCAGTAGTATCTCCACAGCGGGAGGTGAAACCGGGGAGCTGTTTTTT.

The V and J genes are TRBV27 and TRBJ1-6, with 7 positions matching TRBD1. V was pared by 2 bases and J by 5 bases, with 12 bases of the junction left unmatched. CDR1 and CDR2 (germline): MNHEY, SMNVEV (reference sequence). This CDR3 has 18 residues. The CDR3 nucleotides are TGTGCCAGCAGTTTAGGGGGGGTCGGGACAGCTAATAATTCACCCCTCCACTTT. Amino acid sequence: CASSLGGVGTANNSPLHF.

The J gene is TRBJ2-6, the V gene TRBV28, with 7 nucleotides matching TRBD1. The length of the CDR3 is 18 residues. Per germline, CDR1 MDHEN and CDR2 SYDVKM. Unmatched junction bases numbered 11, after V lost 5 bases and J lost 1 base. The CDR3 bases are TGTGCCAGCAGTCTCCGACAGGGTTTGGGATCTGGGGCCAACGTCCTGACTTTC. Encoded protein: CASSLRQGLGSGANVLTF.

The J gene is TRBJ2-1, the V gene TRBV7-9; D may be TRBD1 (6 bases). V shed 5 bases and J shed 3 bases, with 14 bases lying between them. Germline values: CDR1 SEHNR, CDR2 FQNEAQ (reference sequence). The CDR3 length is 15 residues. The CDR3 region has the DNA TGTGCCAGCAGCCCCAGGGGCTCCGACTACAATGAGCAGTTCTTC. As protein: CASSPRGSDYNEQFF.

The CDR3 coding sequence is TGTGCCAGCAGTACCGGGACAGGGGGAAACACTGAAGCTTTCTTT. Protein: CASSTGTGGNTEAFF. V usage is TRBV6-6 and J usage is TRBJ1-1, with 11 bases aligning to TRBD1. This CDR3 comprises 15 residues. Germline CDR1 reads MNHNY; CDR2 reads SVGAGI (reference sequence). Unmatched junction bases numbered 4, after V lost 5 bases and J lost 2 bases.

The chain links TRBV11-2 to TRBJ1-3; no clear D gene. Germline-derived CDR1 and CDR2 are SGHAT and FQNNGV. This CDR3 has 16 amino acids. V lost 5 bases to trimming and J lost 9 bases, with 23 bases between them. DNA for the CDR3: TGTGCCAGCAGCGTCTATATTGGGGAAGGATTTAGCACCATATATTTT. It yields the protein CASSVYIGEGFSTIYF.

V gene TRBV5-1 combines with J gene TRBJ1-2; D not certain. CDR3 length: 13 residues. The germline gives CDR1 SGHRS, CDR2 YFSETQ. V lost 3 bases, J lost 8 bases, and 14 bases lay in between. Here the CDR3 reads CASSSLDAGGYTF. The CDR3 coding sequence is TGCGCCAGCAGCTCGCTGGACGCGGGGGGCTACACCTTC.

CDR3 region: CASSPGRANTGELFF. CDR3 sequence (DNA): TGTGCCAGCAGCCCCGGGAGGGCCAACACCGGGGAGCTGTTTTTT. The J gene is TRBJ2-2, the V gene TRBV5-4; 8 bases are shared with TRBD2. Germline V gene sequence: CDR1 SGHNT, CDR2 YYREEE (reference sequence). V gave up 4 bases and J gave up 2 bases; unmatched junction bases: 4. The CDR3 runs to 15 residues.

The chain has TRBV6-6 and TRBJ2-7, with unresolved D. Germline CDR1 and CDR2: MNHNY and SVGAGI (reference sequence). This CDR3 region has 13 residues. V lost 4 bases, J lost 0 bases, and 7 bases lay in between. The CDR3 reads CASSSAVSYEQYF. The CDR3 coding sequence is TGTGCCAGCAGTTCGGCAGTCTCCTACGAGCAGTACTTC.